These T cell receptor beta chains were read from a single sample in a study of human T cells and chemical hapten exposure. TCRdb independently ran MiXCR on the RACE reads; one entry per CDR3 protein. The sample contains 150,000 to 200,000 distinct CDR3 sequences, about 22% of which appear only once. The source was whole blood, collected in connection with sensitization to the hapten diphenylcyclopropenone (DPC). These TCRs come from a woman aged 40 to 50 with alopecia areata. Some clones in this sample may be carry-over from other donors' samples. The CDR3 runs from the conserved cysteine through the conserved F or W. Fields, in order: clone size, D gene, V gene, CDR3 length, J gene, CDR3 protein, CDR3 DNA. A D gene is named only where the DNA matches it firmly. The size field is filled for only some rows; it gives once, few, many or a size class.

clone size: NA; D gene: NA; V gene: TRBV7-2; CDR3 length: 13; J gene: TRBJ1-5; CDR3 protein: CASSFNWNQPQHF; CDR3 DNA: TGTGCCAGCAGCTTTAATTGGAATCAGCCCCAGCATTTT
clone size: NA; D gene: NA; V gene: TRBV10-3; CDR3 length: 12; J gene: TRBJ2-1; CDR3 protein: CAITSRSNEQFF; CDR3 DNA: TGTGCCATCACGAGCCGCTCCAATGAGCAGTTCTTC
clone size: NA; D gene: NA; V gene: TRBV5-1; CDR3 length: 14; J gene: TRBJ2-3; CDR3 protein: CASRGGANTDTQYF; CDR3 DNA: TGCGCCAGCAGAGGTGGGGCAAACACAGATACGCAGTATTTT
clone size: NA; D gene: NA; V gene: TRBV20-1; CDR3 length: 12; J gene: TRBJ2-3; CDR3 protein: CSARFGTDTQYF; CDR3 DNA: TGCAGTGCTAGATTTGGCACAGATACGCAGTATTTT
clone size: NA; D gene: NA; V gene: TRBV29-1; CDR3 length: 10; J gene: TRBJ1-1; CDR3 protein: CSGGVVEAFF; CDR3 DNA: TGCAGCGGGGGGGTGGTTGAAGCTTTCTTT
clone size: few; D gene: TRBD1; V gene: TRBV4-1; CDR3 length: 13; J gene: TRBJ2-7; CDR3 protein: CASRPGTDYEQYF; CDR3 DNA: TGCGCCAGCAGACCCGGGACAGACTACGAGCAGTACTTC
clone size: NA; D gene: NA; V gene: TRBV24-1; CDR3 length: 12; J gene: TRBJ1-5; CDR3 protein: CATSSPGQPQHF; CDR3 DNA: TGTGCCACCAGTTCCCCGGGACAGCCCCAGCATTTT
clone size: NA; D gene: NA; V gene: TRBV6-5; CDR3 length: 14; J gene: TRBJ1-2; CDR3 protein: CASSYSAGYYGYTF; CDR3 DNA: TGTGCCAGCAGTTACTCTGCAGGGTACTATGGCTACACCTTC
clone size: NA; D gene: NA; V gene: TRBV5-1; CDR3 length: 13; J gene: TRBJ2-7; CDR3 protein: CASRPGGDYEQYF; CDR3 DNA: TGCGCCAGCAGACCCGGAGGAGACTACGAGCAGTACTTC
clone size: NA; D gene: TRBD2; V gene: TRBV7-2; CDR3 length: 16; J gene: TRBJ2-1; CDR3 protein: CASSLVGTSEYGEQFF; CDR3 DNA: TGTGCCAGCAGCTTAGTCGGGACTAGCGAGTATGGGGAGCAGTTCTTC
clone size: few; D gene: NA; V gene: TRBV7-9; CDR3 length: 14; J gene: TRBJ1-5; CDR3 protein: CASSEGTDTLRQHF; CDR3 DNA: TGTGCCAGCAGCGAGGGGACGGACACCTTACGCCAGCATTTT
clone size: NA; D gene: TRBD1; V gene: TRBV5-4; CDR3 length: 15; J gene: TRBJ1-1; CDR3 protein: CASSLRTGGGTEAFF; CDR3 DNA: TGTGCCAGCAGCTTGAGGACAGGGGGGGGGACTGAAGCTTTCTTT
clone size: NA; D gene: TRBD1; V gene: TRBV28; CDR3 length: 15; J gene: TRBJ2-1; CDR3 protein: CASSSGTGYYNEQFF; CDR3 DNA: TGTGCCAGCAGTTCCGGGACAGGGTACTACAATGAGCAGTTCTTC
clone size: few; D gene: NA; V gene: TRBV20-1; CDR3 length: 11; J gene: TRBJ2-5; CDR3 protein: CSGGVQETQYF; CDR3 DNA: TGCTCCGGGGGTGTACAAGAGACCCAGTACTTC
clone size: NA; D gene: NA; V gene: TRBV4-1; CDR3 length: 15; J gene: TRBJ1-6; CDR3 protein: CASSQVGRPNSPLHF; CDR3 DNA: TGCGCCAGCAGCCAAGTGGGCAGACCCAATTCACCCCTCCACTTT
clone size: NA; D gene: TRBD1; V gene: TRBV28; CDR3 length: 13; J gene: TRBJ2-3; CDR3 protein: CASSGQQGDTQYF; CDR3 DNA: TGTGCCAGCTCGGGACAGCAAGGAGATACGCAGTATTTT
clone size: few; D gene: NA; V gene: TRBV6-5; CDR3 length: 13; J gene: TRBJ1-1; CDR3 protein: CASSYQGLTEAFF; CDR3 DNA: TGTGCCAGCAGTTACCAAGGGTTAACTGAAGCTTTCTTT
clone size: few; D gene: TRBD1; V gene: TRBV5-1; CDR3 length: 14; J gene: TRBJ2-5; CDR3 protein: CASTLEGGAQTQYF; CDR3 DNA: TGCGCCAGCACCCTGGAAGGGGGCGCGCAGACCCAGTACTTC
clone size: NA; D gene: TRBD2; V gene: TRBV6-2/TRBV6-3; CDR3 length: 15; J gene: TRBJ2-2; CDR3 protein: CASSPGLAWAGELFF; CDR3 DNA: TGTGCCAGCAGTCCGGGACTAGCGTGGGCCGGGGAGCTGTTTTTT
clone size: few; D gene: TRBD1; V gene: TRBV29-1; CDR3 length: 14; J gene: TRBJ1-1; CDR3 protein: CSVEVPRGWTEAFF; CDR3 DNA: TGCAGCGTTGAAGTTCCCAGGGGGTGGACTGAAGCTTTCTTT
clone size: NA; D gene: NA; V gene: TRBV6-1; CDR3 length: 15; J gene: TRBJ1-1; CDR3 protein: CASSGGRIFRTEAFF; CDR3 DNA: TGTGCCAGCAGCGGGGGACGCATTTTTAGGACTGAAGCTTTCTTT
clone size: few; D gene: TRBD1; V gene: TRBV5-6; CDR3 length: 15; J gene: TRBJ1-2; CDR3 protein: CASSLEQGIDYGYTF; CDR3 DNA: TGTGCCAGCAGCTTGGAACAGGGGATCGACTATGGCTACACCTTC
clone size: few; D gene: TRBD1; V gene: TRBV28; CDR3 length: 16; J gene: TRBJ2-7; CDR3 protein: CASSTSSRGLSYEQYF; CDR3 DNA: TGTGCCAGCAGTACCTCCTCCAGGGGGCTTTCCTACGAGCAGTACTTC
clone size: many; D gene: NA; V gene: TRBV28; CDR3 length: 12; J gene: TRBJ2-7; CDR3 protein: CASSLVGYEQYF; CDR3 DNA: TGTGCCAGCAGTTTGGTCGGCTACGAGCAGTACTTC
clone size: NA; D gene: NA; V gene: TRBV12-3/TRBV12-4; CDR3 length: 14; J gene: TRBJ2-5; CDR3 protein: CASSLDGGPETQYF; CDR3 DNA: TGTGCCAGCAGTTTAGACGGGGGGCCGGAGACCCAGTACTTC
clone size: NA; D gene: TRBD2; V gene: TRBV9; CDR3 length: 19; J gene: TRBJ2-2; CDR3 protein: CASSVARLAGGPGTGELFF; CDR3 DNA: TGTGCCAGCAGCGTAGCGCGGCTAGCGGGAGGGCCGGGCACCGGGGAGCTGTTTTTT
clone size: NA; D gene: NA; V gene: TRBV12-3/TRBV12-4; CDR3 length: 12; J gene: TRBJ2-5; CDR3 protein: CASRMGIETQYF; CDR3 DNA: TGTGCCAGCAGGATGGGAATAGAGACCCAGTACTTC
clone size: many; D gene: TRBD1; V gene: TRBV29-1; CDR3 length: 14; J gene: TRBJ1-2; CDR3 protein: CSVGTDLLLYGYTF; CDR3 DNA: TGCAGCGTGGGGACAGATCTGCTCCTCTATGGCTACACCTTC
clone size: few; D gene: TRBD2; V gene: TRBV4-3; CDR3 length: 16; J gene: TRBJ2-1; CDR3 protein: CASSQDGLAGINEQFF; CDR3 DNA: TGCGCCAGCAGCCAAGATGGGCTAGCGGGAATCAATGAGCAGTTCTTC
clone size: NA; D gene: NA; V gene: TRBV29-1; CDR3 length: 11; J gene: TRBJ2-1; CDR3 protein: CSVDEGSGQFF; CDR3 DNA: TGCAGCGTTGATGAAGGGTCGGGGCAGTTCTTC
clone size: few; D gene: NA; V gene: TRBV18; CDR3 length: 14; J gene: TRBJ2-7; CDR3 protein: CASSPKTGNYEQYF; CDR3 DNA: TGTGCCAGCTCACCAAAAACAGGGAACTACGAGCAGTACTTC
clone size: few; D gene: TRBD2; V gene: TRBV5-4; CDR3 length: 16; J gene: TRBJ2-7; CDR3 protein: CASSLGGSSGSLEQYF; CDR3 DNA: TGTGCCAGCAGCTTGGGTGGGTCTAGCGGGAGTCTCGAGCAGTACTTC